This TCR beta chain was documented in a study of identical twins. Study-wide points: With abundant cord blood beta clonotypes, insertions were fewer; memory repertoires showed no such pattern.

This clonotype has ten or more counts. What it binds is unknown. MiXCR, run by TCRdb on the 5' RACE reads, gives a single entry per CDR3 protein. Among some 790,000 distinct CDR3 sequences listed, around a sixth were seen once. Trimming took 3 bases from V and 4 from J, leaving 10 bases between them. The CDR3 sequence is 13 residues long. This sample also belongs to another study, concerning T cells expressing NK-cell markers. From that study: It was from sorted CD3+CD56+NKG2C+, CD3+CD56+NKG2C- and CD3+CD56-NKG2C+ T cells that TCR beta repertoires came. In several experiments, an anti-gamma-delta TCR antibody restricted sorting to alpha-beta TCR T cells. Among CD8+ T cells from about six donors, dominant NKG2C+ clonotypes accounted for roughly 1.0-8%.

Sequenced material: PBMCs. The TCR comes from a woman aged 18-29 years in good health. The rearrangement links TRBV12-3 or TRBV12-4 to TRBJ2-7, with D maybe TRBD1 (6 bases). The DNA for the CDR3 is TGTGCCAGCAGTTTCCAGACAGGATACGAGCAGTACTTC. Translation gives CASSFQTGYEQYF.